One and the same sample provided the 15 T cell receptor beta chains below, sequenced in a study of T cells in Graves' hyperthyroidism and ophthalmopathy. What was amplified from RNA transcripts were TCR beta CDR3 regions. HTBI primers were the set used in a first-round RT-PCR of the TCR CDR3. TCRdb processed the multiplex PCR reads anew with MiXCR; each CDR3 protein has one entry. The sample carries about 760,000 distinct CDR3 sequences, roughly a third recorded once. Sequencing was done on a sample of blood. The receptor set was obtained from a woman in her 40s with Graves' hyperthyroidism.

This rearrangement joins TRBV7-2 to TRBJ2-7, with 9 positions matching TRBD1. This CDR3 spans 17 amino acids. Germline loops: CDR1 SGHTA, CDR2 FQGNSA. J gave up 0 bases and V 7 bases, and 13 bases lay outside the gene matches. CDR3 DNA: TGTGCCAGCACCAAACGGGACAGGGTGGCCGACTCCTACGAGCAGTACTTC. This sequence encodes CASTKRDRVADSYEQYF. Full variable domain (remainder filled in from reference TRBV7-2 and TRBJ2-7): GAGVSQSPSNKVTEKGKDVELRCDPISGHTALYWYRQSLGQGLEFLIYFQGNSAPDKSGLPSDRFSAERTGGSVSTLTIQRTQQEDSAVYLCASTKRDRVADSYEQYFGPGTRLTVT.

This clonotype was counted at least ten times. The chain recombines TRBV7-2 with TRBJ2-7; D tentatively fits TRBD1 or TRBD2 (5 bases each). The CDR3 consists of 13 residues. The germline CDR1 and CDR2 sequences are SGHTA and FQGNSA. V shed 0 bases and J shed 6 bases, with 9 bases lying between them. CDR3 amino acids: CASSLAGPGEQYF. The CDR3 region has the DNA TGTGCCAGCAGCTTAGCGGGACCTGGCGAGCAGTACTTC.

This clonotype was picked up a small number of times. The V call is TRBV3-1, the J call TRBJ2-7; 9 positions match TRBD2. In germline, CDR1 is LGHDT, CDR2 YNNKEL (reference sequence). The CDR3 consists of 13 residues. V gave up 8 bases and J gave up 3 bases; unmatched junction bases: 5. The CDR3: CASGGGAFYEQYF. The CDR3 region has the DNA TGTGCCAGCGGCGGGGGGGCCTTCTACGAGCAGTACTTC.

The chain employs TRBV5-1 and TRBJ2-5; D might be TRBD1 (6 bases). V was trimmed by 1 base and J by 3 bases, leaving 16 bases between them. The CDR3 length is 16 residues. Germline V lookup: CDR1 SGHRS, CDR2 YFSETQ. CDR3 DNA sequence: TGCGCCAGCAGCTTGTACCAGGCAGGGGAAGAAGAGACCCAGTACTTC. Encoded protein: CASSLYQAGEEETQYF.

The J gene is TRBJ2-7, the V gene TRBV14, with D perhaps matching TRBD1 (6 bases). Per the germline V gene, CDR1 is SGHDN and CDR2 is FVKESK. Deletions cut 5 bases from V and 0 bases from J, with 11 bases between. The CDR3 runs to 14 residues. The CDR3 DNA is TGTGCCAGCAGCTCTTTCAGGGGCTCCTACGAGCAGTACTTC. The encoded protein is CASSSFRGSYEQYF. Full variable domain (missing parts from reference TRBV14 and TRBJ2-7): EAGVTQFPSHSVIEKGQTVTLRCDPISGHDNLYWYRRVMGKEIKFLLHFVKESKQDESGMPNNRFLAERTGGTYSTLKVQPAELEDSGVYFCASSSFRGSYEQYFGPGTRLTVT.

This clonotype was observed many times. This chain connects TRBV7-9 to TRBJ1-6, with 7 bases fitting TRBD1. Germline assignment: CDR1 SEHNR and CDR2 FQNEAQ (reference sequence). V shed 3 bases and J 7 bases; nucleotides not matched to a gene: 3. The CDR3 contains 14 residues. For the CDR3, the DNA is TGTGCCAGCAGCTTTAACAGGGGAAATTCACCCCTCCACTTT. It codes for CASSFNRGNSPLHF.

This clonotype has at least ten counts. This sequence joins TRBV6-5 and TRBJ1-2; 8 nucleotides line up with TRBD1. The trim removed 2 bases at V and 8 bases at J, leaving 7 bases unmatched. Per the germline V gene, CDR1 is MNHEY and CDR2 is SVGAGI. The CDR3 runs to 14 residues. The DNA of the CDR3 is TGTGCCAGCAGTTACCCAGGACAGGGAGGAGGCTACACCTTC. Its protein is CASSYPGQGGGYTF.

This chain joins TRBV6-6 and TRBJ1-2; D uncertain. V dropped 2 bases and J dropped 8 bases, with 9 bases sitting between them. This CDR3 comprises 12 residues. The germline CDR1 and CDR2 sequences are MNHNY and SVGAGI (reference sequence). The CDR3 DNA sequence: TGTGCCAGCAGTTACCCGAAGCCCGGCTACACCTTC. As protein: CASSYPKPGYTF.

In its sample, this clonotype was seen a few times. The gene calls are TRBV12-3 or TRBV12-4 and TRBJ2-3, with D unresolved. This CDR3 has 13 amino acids. V was shortened by 4 bases and J by 5 bases, with 10 bases between the two germline ends. CDR3 sequence (DNA): TGTGCCAGCAGTTGGCAGGACCAAGATACGCAGTATTTT. The encoded protein is CASSWQDQDTQYF.

This clonotype appeared a few times. The genes are TRBV9 and TRBJ1-4; possibly TRBD1 for D (5 bases). CDR1 and CDR2 (germline): SGDLS, YYNGEE. The V end was cut by 5 bases, the J end by 8 bases, with 16 bases between. The CDR3 sequence is 14 residues long. The CDR3 is CASSTGRGREKLFF. The CDR3 DNA is TGTGCCAGCAGTACGGGACGCGGACGGGAAAAACTGTTTTTT.

The chain couples TRBV6-4 to TRBJ1-2; the D is unclear. The CDR3 is made up of 17 amino acids. Trimming removed 2 bases from V and 1 base from J, with 17 bases in between. Germline V gene sequence: CDR1 MRHNA, CDR2 SNTAGT. The CDR3 is CASSDRAHHSVNYGYTF. The CDR3 DNA reads as TGTGCCAGCAGTGACCGTGCACACCACTCCGTTAACTATGGCTACACCTTC.

The genes are TRBV7-3 and TRBJ2-3; the D is unclear. Germline assignment: CDR1 SGHTA and CDR2 FQGTGA. V lost 2 bases and J lost 2, with 11 bases in between. The CDR3 sequence is 15 residues long. As DNA, the CDR3 is TGTGCCAGCAGCTTAGTAAATGGGATCACAGATACGCAGTATTTT. Translating gives CASSLVNGITDTQYF.

This clonotype was detected many times. V is TRBV7-2 and J is TRBJ1-5, with D uncertain. Germline V gives CDR1 SGHTA, CDR2 FQGNSA. The CDR3 is 12 amino acids. Trimming took off 3 bases at V and 3 bases at J, with 3 bases between the two ends. The CDR3 DNA sequence: TGTGCCAGCAGCTTTAACAATCAGCCCCAGCATTTT. Amino acids: CASSFNNQPQHF.

This clonotype was counted a few times. The chain carries TRBV7-9 and TRBJ2-2; D not certain. The germline V and J ends were trimmed by 2 bases and 7 bases, with 11 bases remaining between them. CDR1 is SEHNR, CDR2 FQNEAQ, per germline (reference sequence). The CDR3 is 14 amino acids. The CDR3 DNA reads TGTGCCAGCAGCTTAAACCCCTTGGGCGGGGAGCTGTTTTTT. As protein: CASSLNPLGGELFF.

This sequence joins TRBV6-6 and TRBJ1-1, with unresolved D. The CDR3 runs 13 residues. Germline V gene data show CDR1 as MNHNY and CDR2 as SVGAGI (reference sequence). Trimming stripped 7 bases from V and 3 bases from J, with 12 bases between. CDR3 sequence: CASTGREYTEAFF. For the CDR3, the DNA is TGTGCCAGCACCGGGAGGGAGTACACTGAAGCTTTCTTT.